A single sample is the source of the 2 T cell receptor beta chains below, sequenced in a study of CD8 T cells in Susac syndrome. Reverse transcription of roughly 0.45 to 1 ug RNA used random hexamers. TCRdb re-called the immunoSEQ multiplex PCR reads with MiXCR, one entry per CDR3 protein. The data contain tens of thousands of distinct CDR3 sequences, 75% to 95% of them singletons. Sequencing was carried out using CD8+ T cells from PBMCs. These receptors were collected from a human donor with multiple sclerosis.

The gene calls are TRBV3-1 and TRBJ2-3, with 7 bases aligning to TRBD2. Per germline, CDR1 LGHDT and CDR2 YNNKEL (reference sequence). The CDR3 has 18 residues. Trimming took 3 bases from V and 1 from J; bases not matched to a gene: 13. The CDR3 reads CASSQSIRAGAGTDTQYF. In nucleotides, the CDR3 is TGTGCCAGCAGCCAGTCGATTCGGGCGGGAGCCGGCACAGATACGCAGTATTTT.

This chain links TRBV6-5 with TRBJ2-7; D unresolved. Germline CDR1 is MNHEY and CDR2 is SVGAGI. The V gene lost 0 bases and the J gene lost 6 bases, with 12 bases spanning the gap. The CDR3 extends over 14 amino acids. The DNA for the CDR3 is TGTGCCAGCAGTTACTCCGGGTACGGCGGCGAGCAGTACTTC. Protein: CASSYSGYGGEQYF.